Here is one T cell receptor beta chain with its context. This clone's antigen is unknown. One junction end does not reproduce the germline sequence, and a read error may be involved. Using the deep immunoSEQ assay, multiplex PCR amplified TCR CDR3 regions from genomic DNA. Extracted genomic DNA from each cell subset was distributed evenly across all wells of several immunoSEQ 96-well plates, and each plate was treated as a replicate. For sorted subsets, 200 ng of genomic DNA, equivalent to tens of thousands of T cell genomes, went into each replicate PCR. The purified libraries were quantified using a Qubit 3.0 fluorometer, sized with a Bioanalyzer 2100, and then quantified again using the KAPA Library Quantification kit. A separate single-read 150-cycle Illumina NextSeq 550 flow cell was used to sequence each immunoSEQ 96-well plate. The source study handled its data this way. Because the immunoSEQ output held only junctional sequences and lacked quality scores, the filtering could not match the filtering applied to full-length reads. Sequences were annotated with PyIR, a Python wrapper for IgBLAST v1.9, using IMGT germline references to assign V/J genes and CDR3. Reads with weak V/J assignments (E-value above 1e-6), missing CDR3, stop codons, out-of-frame junctions, or ambiguous translated residues were removed. V3J clonotypes were defined by identical inferred V gene, J gene, and CDR3 amino acid sequence. Percentage overlap between repertoires was calculated by dividing the number of shared unique clonotypes by the size of the smaller repertoire. Three approaches were used to assess repertoire richness: RTK rarefaction, the Chao1 estimator, and Recon v2.1 estimates of unobserved clonotypes. OLGA was used to compute generation probabilities for all TCRbeta clonotypes that the gDNA method yielded from a handful of donors. This is the immuneACCESS table as TCRdb keeps it, with only in-frame sequences that have V and J called. A part of the clones is gone; compared with another copy, unresolved V genes explain less than half, and the rest is unexplained. The DNA gave D and trimming, while V, J and clone size come from that table. The sample table contains roughly 770,000 clones; only one count was recorded for 95% to 97% of them. The top ten clonotypes cover about 0.21% of the sample.

As encoded in the germline V gene (reference sequence), CDR1 is SEHNR while CDR2 is FQNEAQ. Counted from cysteine to phenylalanine, this CDR3 has 12 amino acids. The retained sequence is limited to the CDR3, 36 bases, with the frame set at the first base. CD8 naive samples were obtained by positive selection for CCR7 among CD45RO-negative cells, yielding a CD45RA+CCR7+ population from which TemRA cells were excluded. Donors were healthy HIV-negative adults with no recently reported acute infections or vaccinations. Only Caucasian adults living in Nashville, Tennessee, USA were represented among the donors. Blood was obtained by leukapheresis, after which PBMCs were separated by Ficoll-Histopaque density gradient centrifugation and cryopreserved in liquid nitrogen vapor phase. Analytical flow cytometry was used to check the purity and quantity of every magnetically sorted T cell population. From each sorted fraction, genomic DNA was isolated and quantified by UV absorbance on a Nanodrop 2000c.

These data originate in a study of shared clonotypes between healthy human individuals (TCRdb year 2020). General notes on the study: Three men and a couple of women, aged 18 to 49 years, made up the cohort. For each donor, CD4 naive and CD4 memory were each run on three plates, CD8 naive on two plates, and CD8 memory on one plate. To estimate repertoire size and how much clonotype sharing occurs between individuals, the study deeply sequenced the blood TCR repertoires of about five healthy adults. Different laboratories and diverse techniques were used to prepare libraries and sequence TCR repertoires, to increase sequencing depth and limit assay-specific biases. Between about 0.8 and 9.5 billion PBMCs per donor were obtained by leukapheresis. Study-wide conclusions, independent of this receptor: Pairwise subsampling indicated that sequencing depth was expected to affect the degree of clonotype sharing among donors. When a handful of donors were compared, the shared fraction of clonotypes was about 5% for naive CD4, roughly 3.3% for naive CD8, 2.3% for memory CD4, and less than 0.5% for memory CD8. Naive subsets generally had larger estimated clonotype richness than memory subsets. The small number of donors limited the genetic and exposure-history diversity represented. Incomplete sequencing was indicated by rarefaction of sorted-subset datasets, despite the large sequencing depth. Sampling was restricted to blood, and TCR repertoires in tissues likely differ from the TCR repertoires found in blood. Compared with non-shared clonotypes, the clonotypes found in all four sorted-subset donors had higher generation probabilities.

The receptor's source is a man aged 25 to 40 in good health. Here the chain combines TRBV7-9 and TRBJ1-1; no confident D gene assignment can be made. The specimen sequenced was naive CD8+ T cells sorted from blood. The cell subset or site label, as the study defines it: CD45RA+CCR7+. The CDR3 protein sequence reads: CASSLVGRADAF. The sequence in DNA is TGTGCCAGCAGCTTAGTTGGAAGGGCCGACGCCTTT.